This T cell receptor (beta chain) was recorded in a study of T cell repertoires in cytomegalovirus infection. Using its own MiXCR run on the reads, TCRdb lists one record per CDR3 protein. The sample records a few hundred thousand distinct CDR3 sequences, 18% being singletons. This CDR3 comprises 15 residues. Unmatched junction bases numbered 7, after V lost 5 bases and J lost 8 bases. Germline V lookup: CDR1 MNHEY, CDR2 SVGEGT. This sequence joins TRBV6-2 or TRBV6-3 and TRBJ2-1; the match to TRBD2 covers 12 bases. This TCR was recovered from a human donor in good health (CMV status not recorded). Some clones in this sample may be carry-over from other donors' samples. Material: PBMCs. In nucleotides, the CDR3 is TGTGCCAGCAGTCCACTAGCGGGAGGAGGTGATGAGCAGTTCTTC. It translates to CASSPLAGGGDEQFF.